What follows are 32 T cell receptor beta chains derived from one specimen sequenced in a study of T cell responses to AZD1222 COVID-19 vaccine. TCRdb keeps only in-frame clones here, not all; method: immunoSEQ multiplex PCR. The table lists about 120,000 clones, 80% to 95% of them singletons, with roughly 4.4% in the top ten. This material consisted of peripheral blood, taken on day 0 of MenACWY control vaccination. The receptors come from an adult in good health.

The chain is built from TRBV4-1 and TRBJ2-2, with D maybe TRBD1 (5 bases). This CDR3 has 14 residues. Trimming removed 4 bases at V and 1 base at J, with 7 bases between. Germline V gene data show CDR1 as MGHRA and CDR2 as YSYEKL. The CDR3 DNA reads TGCGCCAGCAGCCGGGGCAAGAACACCGGGGAGCTGTTTTTT. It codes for CASSRGKNTGELFF.

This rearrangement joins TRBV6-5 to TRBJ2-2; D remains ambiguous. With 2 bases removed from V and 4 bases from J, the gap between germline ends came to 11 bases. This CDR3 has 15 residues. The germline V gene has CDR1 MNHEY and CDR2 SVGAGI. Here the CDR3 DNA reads TGTGCCAGCAGTTACATAGGGTCCGGCACCGGGGAGCTGTTTTTT. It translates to CASSYIGSGTGELFF.

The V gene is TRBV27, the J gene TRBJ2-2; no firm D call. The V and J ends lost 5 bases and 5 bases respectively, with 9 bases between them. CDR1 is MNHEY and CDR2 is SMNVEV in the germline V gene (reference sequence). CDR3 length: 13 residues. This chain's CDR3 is CASSPSLTGELFF. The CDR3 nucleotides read TGTGCCAGCAGTCCCTCCCTGACCGGGGAGCTGTTTTTT.

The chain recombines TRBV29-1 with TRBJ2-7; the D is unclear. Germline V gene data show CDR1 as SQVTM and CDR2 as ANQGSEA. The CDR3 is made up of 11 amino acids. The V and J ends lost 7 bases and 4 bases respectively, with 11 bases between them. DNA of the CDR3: TGCAGCGCCCGATTTTCGTACGAGCAGTACTTC. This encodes CSARFSYEQYF.

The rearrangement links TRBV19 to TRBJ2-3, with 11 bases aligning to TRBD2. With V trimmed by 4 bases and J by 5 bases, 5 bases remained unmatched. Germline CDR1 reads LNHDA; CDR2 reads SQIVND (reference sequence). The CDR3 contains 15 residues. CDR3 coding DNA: TGTGCCAGTAGTAATAGCGGGAGGGCGGGAGATACGCAGTATTTT. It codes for CASSNSGRAGDTQYF.

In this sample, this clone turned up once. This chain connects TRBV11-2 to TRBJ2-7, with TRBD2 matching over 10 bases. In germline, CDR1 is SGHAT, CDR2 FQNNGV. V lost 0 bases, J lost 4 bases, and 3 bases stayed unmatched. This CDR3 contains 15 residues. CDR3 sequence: CASSLDLAGAYEQYF. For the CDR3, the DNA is TGTGCCAGCAGCTTAGATCTAGCGGGAGCGTACGAGCAGTACTTC.

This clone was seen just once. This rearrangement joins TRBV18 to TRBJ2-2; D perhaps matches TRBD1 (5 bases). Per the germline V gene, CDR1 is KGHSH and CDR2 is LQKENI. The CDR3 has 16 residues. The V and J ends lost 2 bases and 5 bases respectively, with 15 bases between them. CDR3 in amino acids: CASSPFTGSRTGELFF. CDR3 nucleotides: TGTGCCAGCTCACCATTTACAGGCTCGCGTACCGGGGAGCTGTTTTTT. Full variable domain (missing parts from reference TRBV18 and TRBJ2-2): NAGVMQNPRHLVRRRGQEARLRCSPMKGHSHVYWYRQLPEEGLKFMVYLQKENIIDESGMPKERFSAEFPKEGPSILRIQQVVRGDSAAYFCASSPFTGSRTGELFFGEGSRLTVL.

CDR3 in DNA: TGCGCCAGCACCACCGAGGGCGGATCACCCCTCCACTTT. Translated: CASTTEGGSPLHF. The gene calls are TRBV5-1 and TRBJ1-6; no clear D gene. The CDR3 has 13 residues. V dropped 6 bases and J dropped 10 bases, with 14 bases sitting between them. The germline V gene has CDR1 SGHRS and CDR2 YFSETQ.

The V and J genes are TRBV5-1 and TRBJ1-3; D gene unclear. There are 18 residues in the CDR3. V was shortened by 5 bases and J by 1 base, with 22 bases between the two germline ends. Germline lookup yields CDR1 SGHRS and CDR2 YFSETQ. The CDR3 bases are TGCGCCAGCAGGGCCCGGACGGCTCTTTCGGTTTCTGGAAACACCATATATTTT. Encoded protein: CASRARTALSVSGNTIYF. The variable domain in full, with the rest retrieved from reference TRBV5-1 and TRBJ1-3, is KAGVTQTPRYLIKTRGQQVTLSCSPISGHRSVSWYQQTPGQGLQFLFEYFSETQRNKGNFPGRFSGRQFSNSRSEMNVSTLELGDSALYLCASRARTALSVSGNTIYFGEGSWLTVV.

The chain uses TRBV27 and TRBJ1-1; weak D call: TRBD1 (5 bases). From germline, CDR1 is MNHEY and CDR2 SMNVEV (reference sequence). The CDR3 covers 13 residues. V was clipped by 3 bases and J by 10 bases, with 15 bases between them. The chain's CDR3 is CASSFGAEARAFF. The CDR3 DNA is TGTGCCAGCAGTTTTGGGGCGGAAGCCCGAGCTTTCTTT.

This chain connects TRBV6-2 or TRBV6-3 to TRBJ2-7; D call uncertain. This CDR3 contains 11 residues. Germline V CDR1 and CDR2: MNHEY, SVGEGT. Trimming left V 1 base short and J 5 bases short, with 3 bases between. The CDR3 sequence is CASSYWDEQYF. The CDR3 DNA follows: TGTGCCAGCAGTTACTGGGACGAGCAGTACTTC.

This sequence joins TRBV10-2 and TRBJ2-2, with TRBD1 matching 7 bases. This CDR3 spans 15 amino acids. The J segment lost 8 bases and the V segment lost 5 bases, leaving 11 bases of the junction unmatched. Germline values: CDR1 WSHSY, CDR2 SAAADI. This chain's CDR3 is CASSPTGISGGELFF. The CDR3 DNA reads TGCGCCAGCAGTCCGACAGGGATATCAGGGGGGGAGCTGTTTTTT.

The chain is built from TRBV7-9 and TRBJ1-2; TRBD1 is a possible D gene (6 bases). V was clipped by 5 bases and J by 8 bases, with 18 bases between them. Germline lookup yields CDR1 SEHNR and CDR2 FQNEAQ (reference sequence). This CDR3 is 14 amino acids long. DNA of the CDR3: TGTGCCAGCAGCCCACGTACAGGGATAGGGGGCTACACCTTC. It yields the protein CASSPRTGIGGYTF.

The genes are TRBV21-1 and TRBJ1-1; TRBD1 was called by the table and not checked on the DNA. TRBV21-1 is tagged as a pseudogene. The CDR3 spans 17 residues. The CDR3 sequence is CASRARGQGAVIAEAFF. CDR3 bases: TGTGCCAGCAGAGCACGGGGACAGGGGGCTGTTATTGCTGAAGCTTTCTTT.

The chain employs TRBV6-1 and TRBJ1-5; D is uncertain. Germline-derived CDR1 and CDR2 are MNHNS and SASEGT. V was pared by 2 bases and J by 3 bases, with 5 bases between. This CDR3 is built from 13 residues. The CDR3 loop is CASSESLNQPQHF. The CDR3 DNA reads TGTGCCAGCAGTGAAAGCCTCAATCAGCCCCAGCATTTT.

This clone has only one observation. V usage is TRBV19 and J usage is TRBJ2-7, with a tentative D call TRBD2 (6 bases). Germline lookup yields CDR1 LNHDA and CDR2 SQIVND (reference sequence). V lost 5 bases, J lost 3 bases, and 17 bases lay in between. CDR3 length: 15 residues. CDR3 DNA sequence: TGTGCCAGTAGTCCCGCTGACGGGAGTAGCTACGAGCAGTACTTC. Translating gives CASSPADGSSYEQYF. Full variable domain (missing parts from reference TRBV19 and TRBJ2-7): DGGITQSPKYLFRKEGQNVTLSCEQNLNHDAMYWYRQDPGQGLRLIYYSQIVNDFQKGDIAEGYSVSREKKESFPLTVTSAQKNPTAFYLCASSPADGSSYEQYFGPGTRLTVT.

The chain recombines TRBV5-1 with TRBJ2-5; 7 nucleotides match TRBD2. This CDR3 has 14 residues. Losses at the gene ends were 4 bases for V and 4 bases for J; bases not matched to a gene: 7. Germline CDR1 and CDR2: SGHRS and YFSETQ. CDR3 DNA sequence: TGCGCCAGCAGCCTTGCTAGCGGAGGAGAGACCCAGTACTTC. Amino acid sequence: CASSLASGGETQYF.

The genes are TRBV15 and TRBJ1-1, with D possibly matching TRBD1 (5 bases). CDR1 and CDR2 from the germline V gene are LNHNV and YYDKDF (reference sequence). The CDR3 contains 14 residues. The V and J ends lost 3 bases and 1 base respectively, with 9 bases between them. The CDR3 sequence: CATSRPGENTEAFF. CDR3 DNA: TGTGCCACCAGCAGGCCGGGGGAGAACACTGAAGCTTTCTTT.

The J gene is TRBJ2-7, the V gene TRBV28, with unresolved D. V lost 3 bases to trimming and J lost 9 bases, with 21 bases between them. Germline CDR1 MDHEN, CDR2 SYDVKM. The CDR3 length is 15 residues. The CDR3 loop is CASSFESSAPRGQYF. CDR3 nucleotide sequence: TGTGCCAGCAGTTTCGAATCCTCGGCCCCCCGTGGGCAGTACTTC.

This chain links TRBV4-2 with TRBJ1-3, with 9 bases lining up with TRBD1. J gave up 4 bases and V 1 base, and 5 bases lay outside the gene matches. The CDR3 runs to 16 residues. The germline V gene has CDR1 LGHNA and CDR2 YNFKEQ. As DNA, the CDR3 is TGTGCCAGCAGCCAAGTGGGGACAGGGTTAGGAAACACCATATATTTT. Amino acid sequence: CASSQVGTGLGNTIYF.

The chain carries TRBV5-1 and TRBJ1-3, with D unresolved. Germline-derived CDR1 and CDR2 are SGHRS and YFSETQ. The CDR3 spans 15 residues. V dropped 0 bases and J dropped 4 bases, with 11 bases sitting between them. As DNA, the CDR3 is TGCGCCAGCAGCTTGGCCGGAGGGATAGGAAACACCATATATTTT. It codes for CASSLAGGIGNTIYF.

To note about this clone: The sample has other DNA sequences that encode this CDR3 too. The CDR3 spells CASSIRVSGTNTGELFF. The CDR3 DNA follows: TGTGCCAGTAGTATAAGGGTTAGCGGTACGAACACCGGGGAGCTGTTTTTT. The rearrangement links TRBV19 to TRBJ2-2; maybe TRBD2 (6 bases). The CDR3 is 17 amino acids. Trimming shortened V by 2 bases and J by 0 bases, and 13 bases separated the two germline ends. Germline CDR1 LNHDA, CDR2 SQIVND (reference sequence).

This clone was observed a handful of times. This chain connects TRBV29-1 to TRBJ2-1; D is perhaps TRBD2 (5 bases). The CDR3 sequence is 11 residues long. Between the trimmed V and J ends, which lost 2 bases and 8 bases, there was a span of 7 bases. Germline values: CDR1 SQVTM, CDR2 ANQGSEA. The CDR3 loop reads CSVEPEDEQFF. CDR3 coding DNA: TGCAGCGTTGAACCGGAGGATGAGCAGTTCTTC.

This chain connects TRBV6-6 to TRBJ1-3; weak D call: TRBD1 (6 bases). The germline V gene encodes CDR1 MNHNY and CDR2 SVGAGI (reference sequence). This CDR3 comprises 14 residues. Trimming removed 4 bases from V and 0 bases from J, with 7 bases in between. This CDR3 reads CASSSGVSGNTIYF. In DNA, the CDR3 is TGTGCCAGCAGTTCAGGGGTCTCTGGAAACACCATATATTTT.

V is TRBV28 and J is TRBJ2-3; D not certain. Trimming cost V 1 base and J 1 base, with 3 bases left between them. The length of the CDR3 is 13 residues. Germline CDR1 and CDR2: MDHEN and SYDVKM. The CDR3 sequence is CASSLLGTDTQYF. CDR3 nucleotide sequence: TGTGCCAGCAGTTTATTAGGCACAGATACGCAGTATTTT.

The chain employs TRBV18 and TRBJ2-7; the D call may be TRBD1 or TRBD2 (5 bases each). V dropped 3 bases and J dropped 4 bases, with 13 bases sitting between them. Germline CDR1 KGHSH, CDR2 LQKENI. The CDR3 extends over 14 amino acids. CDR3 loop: CASSPVRGTYEQYV. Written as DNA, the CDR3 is TGTGCCAGCTCACCCGTTCGGGGCACGTACGAGCAGTACGTC.

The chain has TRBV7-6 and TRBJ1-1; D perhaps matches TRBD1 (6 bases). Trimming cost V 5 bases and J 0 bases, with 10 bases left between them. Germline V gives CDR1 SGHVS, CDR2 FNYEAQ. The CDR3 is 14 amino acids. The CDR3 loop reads CASSSRGVNTEAFF. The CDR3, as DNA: TGTGCCAGCAGCAGTAGGGGGGTGAACACTGAAGCTTTCTTT.

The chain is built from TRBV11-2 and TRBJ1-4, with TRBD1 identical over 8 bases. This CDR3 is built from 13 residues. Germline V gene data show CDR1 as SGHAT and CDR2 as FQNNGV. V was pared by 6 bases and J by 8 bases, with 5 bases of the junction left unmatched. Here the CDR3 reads CASRRTGLEKLFF. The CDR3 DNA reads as TGTGCCAGCAGAAGGACAGGGTTGGAAAAACTGTTTTTT. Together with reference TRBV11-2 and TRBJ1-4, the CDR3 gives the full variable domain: EAGVAQSPRYKIIEKRQSVAFWCNPISGHATLYWYQQILGQGPKLLIQFQNNGVVDDSQLPKDRFSAERLKGVDSTLKIQPAKLEDSAVYLCASRRTGLEKLFFGSGTQLSVL.

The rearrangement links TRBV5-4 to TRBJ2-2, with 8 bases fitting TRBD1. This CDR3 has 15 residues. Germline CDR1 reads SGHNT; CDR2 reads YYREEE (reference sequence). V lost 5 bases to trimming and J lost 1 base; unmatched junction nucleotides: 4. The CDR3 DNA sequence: TGTGCCAGCAGGAAAGGACAGGGGAACACCGGGGAGCTGTTTTTT. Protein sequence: CASRKGQGNTGELFF. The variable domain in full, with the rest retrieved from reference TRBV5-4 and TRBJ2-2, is ETGVTQSPTHLIKTRGQQVTLRCSSQSGHNTVSWYQQALGQGPQFIFQYYREEENGRGNFPPRFSGLQFPNYSSELNVNALELDDSALYLCASRKGQGNTGELFFGEGSRLTVL.

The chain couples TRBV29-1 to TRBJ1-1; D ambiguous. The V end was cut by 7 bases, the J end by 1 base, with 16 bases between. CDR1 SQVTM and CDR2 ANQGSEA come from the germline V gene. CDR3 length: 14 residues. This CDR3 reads CSALDGMRNTEAFF. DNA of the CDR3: TGCAGCGCCTTGGACGGCATGAGGAACACTGAAGCTTTCTTT.

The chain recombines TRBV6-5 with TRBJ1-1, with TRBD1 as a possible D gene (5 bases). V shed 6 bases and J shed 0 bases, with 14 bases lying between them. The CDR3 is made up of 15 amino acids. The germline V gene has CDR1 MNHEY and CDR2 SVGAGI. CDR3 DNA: TGTGCCAGCAGCCGCAGAGAGGGGATGAACACTGAAGCTTTCTTT. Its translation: CASSRREGMNTEAFF.

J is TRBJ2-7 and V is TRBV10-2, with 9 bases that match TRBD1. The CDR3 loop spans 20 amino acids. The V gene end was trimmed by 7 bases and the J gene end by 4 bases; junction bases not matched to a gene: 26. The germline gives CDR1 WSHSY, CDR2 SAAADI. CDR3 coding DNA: TGCGCCAGCACCAAAGGGAGTGTTTGGGGACAGGGACCTGACAATTACGAGCAGTACGTC. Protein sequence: CASTKGSVWGQGPDNYEQYV.